The clone carrying this T cell receptor (beta chain) was seen a handful of times. Antigen: not known. Being one base from a much bigger clone, this may be a read error. The CDR3 covers 13 residues. Trimming pared 3 bases from V and 1 base from J, leaving 6 bases between. The data stem from a study of T-cell memory formation after mild COVID-19. Study-wide background: TCR clusters showed largely donor specificity.

Findings and caveats of the study: The appearance of some responding clones in pre-infection memory suggested that cross-reactive memory joined. There was a balanced CD4/CD8 profile in clones contracting day 15 to 85, and later expanders leaned CD4+. CD4+ contracting clones were mainly CM and EM; CD8+ ones, EMRA.

TCRdb reanalysed the 5' RACE reads using MiXCR and keeps one entry per CDR3 protein. The data show 350,000 or so distinct CDR3 sequences, with roughly 13% seen just once and 20% to 25% held by the top ten. This sequence joins TRBV12-3 or TRBV12-4 and TRBJ1-1; D remains unclear. This clonotype originated in a man between 18 and 35 years old who had mild COVID-19 (a few samples of this study predate the infection). Cell type and time point are not known. Material: PBMCs or a T cell subset sorted from them (not recorded which). The CDR3 sequence is CASSFDTNTEAFF. CDR3 bases: TGTGCCAGCAGTTTTGACACGAACACTGAAGCTTTCTTT.